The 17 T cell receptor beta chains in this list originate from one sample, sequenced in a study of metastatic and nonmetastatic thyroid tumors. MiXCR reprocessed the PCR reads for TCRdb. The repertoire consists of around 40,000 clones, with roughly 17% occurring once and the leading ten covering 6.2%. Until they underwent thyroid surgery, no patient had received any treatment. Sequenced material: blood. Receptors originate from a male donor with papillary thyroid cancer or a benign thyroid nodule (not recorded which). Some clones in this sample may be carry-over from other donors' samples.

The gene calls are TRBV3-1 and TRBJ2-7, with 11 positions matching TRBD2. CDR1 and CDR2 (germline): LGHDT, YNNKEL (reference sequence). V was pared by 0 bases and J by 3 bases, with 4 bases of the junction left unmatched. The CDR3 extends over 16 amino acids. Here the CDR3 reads CASSQDGTSGRYEQYF. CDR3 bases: TGTGCCAGCAGCCAAGATGGGACTAGCGGTCGCTACGAGCAGTACTTC.

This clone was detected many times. CDR3 in amino acids: CASSLGGSREQYF. CDR3 DNA sequence: TGCGCCAGCAGCTTGGGTGGGAGTCGCGAGCAGTACTTC. The chain employs TRBV5-1 and TRBJ2-7; maybe TRBD2 (5 bases). Germline values: CDR1 SGHRS, CDR2 YFSETQ. V was shortened by 0 bases and J by 6 bases, with 10 bases between the two germline ends. This CDR3 region has 13 residues.

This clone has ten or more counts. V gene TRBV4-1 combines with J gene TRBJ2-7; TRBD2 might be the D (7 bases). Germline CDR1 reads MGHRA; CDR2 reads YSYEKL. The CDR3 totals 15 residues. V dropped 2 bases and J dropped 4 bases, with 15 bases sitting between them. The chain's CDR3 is CASSQRGGGVYEQYF. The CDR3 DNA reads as TGCGCCAGCAGCCAAAGGGGAGGGGGAGTGTACGAGCAGTACTTC.

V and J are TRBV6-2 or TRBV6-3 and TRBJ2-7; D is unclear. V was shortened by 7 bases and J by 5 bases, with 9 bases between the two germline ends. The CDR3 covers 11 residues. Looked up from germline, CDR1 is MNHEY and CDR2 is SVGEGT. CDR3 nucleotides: TGTGCCAGCAAAGTTGCCGACGAGCAGTACTTC. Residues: CASKVADEQYF.

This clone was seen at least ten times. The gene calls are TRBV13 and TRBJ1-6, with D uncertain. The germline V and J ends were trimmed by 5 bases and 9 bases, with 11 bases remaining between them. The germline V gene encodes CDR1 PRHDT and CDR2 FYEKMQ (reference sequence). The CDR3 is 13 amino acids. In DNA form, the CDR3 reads TGTGCCAGCAGCCCCGAATTAGGTTCACCCCTCCACTTT. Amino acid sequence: CASSPELGSPLHF. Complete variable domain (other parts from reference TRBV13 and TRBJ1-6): AAGVIQSPRHLIKEKRETATLKCYPIPRHDTVYWYQQGPGQDPQFLISFYEKMQSDKGSIPDRFSAQQFSDYHSELNMSSLELGDSALYFCASSPELGSPLHFGNGTRLTVT.

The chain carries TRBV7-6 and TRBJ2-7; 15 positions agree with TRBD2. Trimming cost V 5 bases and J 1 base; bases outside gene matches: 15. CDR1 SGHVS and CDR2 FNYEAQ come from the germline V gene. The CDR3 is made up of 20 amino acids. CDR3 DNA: TGTGCCAGCAGCCATAGCACCGGACTAGCGGGGGGGATGGGGTCCTACGAGCAGTACTTC. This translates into CASSHSTGLAGGMGSYEQYF.

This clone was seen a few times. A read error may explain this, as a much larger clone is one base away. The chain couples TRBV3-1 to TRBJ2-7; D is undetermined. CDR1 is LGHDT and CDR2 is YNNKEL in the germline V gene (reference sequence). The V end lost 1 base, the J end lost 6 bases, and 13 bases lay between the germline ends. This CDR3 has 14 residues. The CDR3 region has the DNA TGTGCCAGCAGCCAAGTAGGGTCAAGCTCCGAGCAGTACTTC. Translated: CASSQVGSSSEQYF.

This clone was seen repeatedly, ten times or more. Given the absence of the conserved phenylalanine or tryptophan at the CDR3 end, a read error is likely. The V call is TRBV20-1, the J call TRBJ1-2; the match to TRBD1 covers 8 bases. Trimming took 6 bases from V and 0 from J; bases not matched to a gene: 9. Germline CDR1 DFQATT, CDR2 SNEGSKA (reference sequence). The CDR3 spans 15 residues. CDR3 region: CSANGQGGSNYGYTL. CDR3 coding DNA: TGCAGTGCAAATGGACAGGGAGGTTCTAACTATGGCTACACCCTC.

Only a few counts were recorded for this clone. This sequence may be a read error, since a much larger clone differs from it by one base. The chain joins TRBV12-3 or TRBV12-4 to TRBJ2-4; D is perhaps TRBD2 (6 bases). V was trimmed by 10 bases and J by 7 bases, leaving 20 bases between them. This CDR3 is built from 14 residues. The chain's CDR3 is CATPGRGAGNIQYF. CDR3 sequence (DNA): TGTGCCACCCCAGGGCGGGGCGCGGGGAACATTCAGTACTTC.

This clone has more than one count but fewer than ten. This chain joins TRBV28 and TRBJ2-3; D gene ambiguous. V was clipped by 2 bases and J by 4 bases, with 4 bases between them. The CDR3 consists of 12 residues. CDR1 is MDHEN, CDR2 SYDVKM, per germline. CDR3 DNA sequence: TGTGCCAGCAGTTTACCGGCAGATACGCAGTATTTT. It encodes CASSLPADTQYF.

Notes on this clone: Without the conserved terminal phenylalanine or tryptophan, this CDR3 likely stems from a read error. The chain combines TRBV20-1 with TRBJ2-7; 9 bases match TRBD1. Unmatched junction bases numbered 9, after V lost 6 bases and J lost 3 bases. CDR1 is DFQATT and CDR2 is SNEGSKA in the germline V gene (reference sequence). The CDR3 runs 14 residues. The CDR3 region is CSAKGTGTYYEQYS. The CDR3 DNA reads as TGCAGTGCAAAAGGGACAGGGACGTACTACGAGCAGTACTCC.

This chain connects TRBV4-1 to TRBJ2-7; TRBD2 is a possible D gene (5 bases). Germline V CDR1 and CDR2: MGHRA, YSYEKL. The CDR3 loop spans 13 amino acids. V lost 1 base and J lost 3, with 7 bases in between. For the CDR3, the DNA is TGCGCCAGCAGCCAAGTCCGGGACTACGAGCAGTACTTC. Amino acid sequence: CASSQVRDYEQYF.

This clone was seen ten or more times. Here the CDR3 DNA reads TGCGCCAGCAGCTTGGCCACAGGGGGCACAAATGGCTACACCTTC. Protein sequence: CASSLATGGTNGYTF. The chain has TRBV5-1 and TRBJ1-2; 9 bases are shared with TRBD1. CDR3 length: 15 amino acids. J gave up 6 bases and V 0 bases, and 6 bases lay outside the gene matches. Germline-derived CDR1 and CDR2 are SGHRS and YFSETQ.

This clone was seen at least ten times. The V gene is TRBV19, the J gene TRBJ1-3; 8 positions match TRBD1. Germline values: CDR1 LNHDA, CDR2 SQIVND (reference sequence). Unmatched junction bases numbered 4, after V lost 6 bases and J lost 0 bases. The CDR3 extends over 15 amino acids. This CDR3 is CASRTTGVSGNTIYF. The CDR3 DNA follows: TGTGCCAGTAGAACGACAGGGGTCTCTGGAAACACCATATATTTT.

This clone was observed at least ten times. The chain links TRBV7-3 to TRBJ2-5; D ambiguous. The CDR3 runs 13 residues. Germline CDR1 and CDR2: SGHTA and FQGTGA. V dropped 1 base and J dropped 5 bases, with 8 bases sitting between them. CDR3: CASSLNRRETQYF. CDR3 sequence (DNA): TGTGCCAGCAGCTTAAATCGTCGGGAGACCCAGTACTTC.

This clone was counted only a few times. The CDR3 DNA follows: TGTGCCAGCAGGCAGGGGCCGGCCTACGAGCAGTACTTC. It encodes CASRQGPAYEQYF. The chain carries TRBV2 and TRBJ2-7; the D gene is possibly TRBD1 (6 bases). Germline-derived CDR1 and CDR2 are SNHLY and FYNNEI. The V gene lost 6 bases and the J gene lost 2 bases, with 11 bases spanning the gap. The CDR3 spans 13 residues.

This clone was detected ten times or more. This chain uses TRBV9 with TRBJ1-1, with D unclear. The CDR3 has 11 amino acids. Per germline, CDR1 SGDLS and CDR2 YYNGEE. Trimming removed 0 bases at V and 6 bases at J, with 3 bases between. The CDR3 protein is CASSVGPEAFF. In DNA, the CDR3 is TGTGCCAGCAGCGTAGGGCCTGAAGCTTTCTTT.